A single sample is the source of the 23 T cell receptor beta chains below, sequenced in a study of metastatic and nonmetastatic thyroid tumors. There were no patients who had received any treatment before thyroid surgery. TCRdb reanalyzed the PCR reads via MiXCR. Of about 59,000 clones in the sample, 15% to 20% were seen once. The sample consisted of blood. These receptors came from a male donor with papillary thyroid cancer or a benign thyroid nodule (not recorded which). Some clones in this sample may be carry-over from other donors' samples.

This clone was recorded many times. This chain joins TRBV11-1 and TRBJ1-1, with unresolved D. Germline values: CDR1 SGHAT, CDR2 FQDESV (reference sequence). This CDR3 region has 15 residues. The germline V and J ends were trimmed by 5 bases and 4 bases, with 17 bases remaining between them. The CDR3 nucleotides read TGTGCCAGCAGCGGGTATGAGGAACCAGGCACTGAAGCTTTCTTT. Translation gives CASSGYEEPGTEAFF. Looking up the rest from reference TRBV11-1 and TRBJ1-1 gives the full variable domain: EAEVAQSPRYKITEKSQAVAFWCDPISGHATLYWYRQILGQGPELLVQFQDESVVDDSQLPKDRFSAERLKGVDSTLKIQPAELGDSAMYLCASSGYEEPGTEAFFGQGTRLTVV.

There are many counts of this clone. This chain uses TRBV4-2 with TRBJ2-2; D not certain. This CDR3 region has 13 residues. The V gene's germline CDR1 is LGHNA and CDR2 YNFKEQ. V was trimmed by 3 bases and J by 7 bases, leaving 9 bases between them. The chain's CDR3 is CASSQYLHGELFF. CDR3 nucleotide sequence: TGTGCCAGCAGCCAGTACCTTCACGGGGAGCTGTTTTTT.

This clone was seen ten or more times. This chain uses TRBV28 with TRBJ2-7; possible D gene TRBD1, 7 bases. Germline V gives CDR1 MDHEN, CDR2 SYDVKM. Trimming stripped 6 bases from V and 3 bases from J, with 12 bases between. This CDR3 has 13 residues. CDR3 in amino acids: CASRGGTVYEQYV. The CDR3 nucleotides read TGTGCCAGCAGAGGGGGGACAGTCTACGAGCAGTACGTC.

This chain uses TRBV20-1 with TRBJ1-2; D gene unclear. CDR1 and CDR2 from the germline V gene are DFQATT and SNEGSKA (reference sequence). The CDR3 is 13 amino acids. Trimming took 0 bases from V and 6 from J, leaving 11 bases between them. The CDR3 loop reads CSARESLENGYTF. In DNA, the CDR3 is TGCAGTGCTAGAGAGAGCCTTGAAAATGGCTACACCTTC.

This clone was seen ten or more times. This chain joins TRBV7-8 and TRBJ2-7; TRBD1 is a possible D gene (6 bases). From germline, CDR1 is SGHVS and CDR2 FQNEAQ. Trimming left V 2 bases short and J 1 base short, with 15 bases between. The CDR3 loop spans 16 amino acids. The CDR3 spells CASSLSGTMGSYEQYV. The CDR3 nucleotides are TGTGCCAGCAGCTTATCCGGGACAATGGGTTCCTACGAGCAGTACGTC.

This clone occurred many times. Distinct nucleotide sequences in the sample also encode this CDR3. CDR3 nucleotide sequence: TGTGCCAGCAGCGAGGGACTAGCGGGGGGTTTTAGCTCCTACAATGAGCAGTTCTTC. Translation gives CASSEGLAGGFSSYNEQFF. This rearrangement joins TRBV9 to TRBJ2-1; 15 bases match TRBD2. There are 19 residues in the CDR3. Trimming removed 3 bases from V and 0 bases from J; junction bases left unmatched: 7. CDR1 is SGDLS, CDR2 YYNGEE, per germline.

The chain joins TRBV5-1 to TRBJ2-5, with D possibly matching TRBD2 (6 bases). The CDR3 loop spans 16 amino acids. Between the trimmed V and J ends, which lost 4 bases and 0 bases, there was a span of 16 bases. Germline values: CDR1 SGHRS, CDR2 YFSETQ. CDR3 amino acids: CASSKTSYNYQETQYF. In nucleotides, the CDR3 is TGCGCCAGCAGCAAAACTAGCTATAATTACCAAGAGACCCAGTACTTC.

This clone showed up many times. The J gene is TRBJ2-2, the V gene TRBV6-1; D not resolved. Deletions cut 5 bases from V and 4 bases from J, with 14 bases between. CDR1 is MNHNS, CDR2 SASEGT, per germline. The CDR3 extends over 15 amino acids. The CDR3 loop reads CASSSFAGGTGELFF. The CDR3 DNA sequence: TGTGCCAGCAGTTCCTTTGCCGGCGGCACCGGGGAGCTGTTTTTT.

This clone has a count of ten or more. The rearrangement joins TRBV5-6 to TRBJ2-7, with D uncertain. This CDR3 is built from 13 residues. Germline CDR1 SGHDT, CDR2 YYEEEE. V was shortened by 1 base and J by 6 bases, with 11 bases between the two germline ends. The CDR3 sequence: CASSLWGTSEQYV. CDR3 in DNA: TGTGCCAGCAGCTTGTGGGGAACGAGCGAGCAGTACGTC.

This chain connects TRBV20-1 to TRBJ1-1; 7 nucleotides align to TRBD1. Germline CDR1 is DFQATT and CDR2 is SNEGSKA (reference sequence). V dropped 5 bases and J dropped 5; count of bases not matched to a gene: 8. The CDR3 is 13 residues long. CDR3 protein: CSAPRQGWTEAFF. The CDR3 nucleotides read TGCAGTGCTCCCCGACAGGGATGGACTGAAGCTTTCTTT.

Ten or more counts support this clone. One end of the junction does not line up with germline, which may come from a read error. This chain links TRBV6-2 or TRBV6-3 with TRBJ2-2, with unresolved D. The CDR3 runs to 14 residues. CDR1 is MNHEY, CDR2 SVGEGT, per germline. CDR3 residues: CAGSLGQHTGELFF. CDR3 coding DNA: TGTGCCGGCAGTTTAGGGCAGCACACCGGGGAGCTGTTTTTT.

This clone was counted ten times or more. The V and J genes are TRBV12-3 or TRBV12-4 and TRBJ1-2, with a possible D match to TRBD1 (6 bases). Trimming shortened V by 5 bases and J by 6 bases, and 22 bases separated the two germline ends. This CDR3 is 16 amino acids long. CDR3 region: CASSQGRFVSWDGYTF. CDR3 coding DNA: TGTGCCAGCAGTCAGGGGAGGTTTGTTTCCTGGGATGGCTACACCTTC.

The gene calls are TRBV6-1 and TRBJ2-3; D remains ambiguous. CDR1 MNHNS and CDR2 SASEGT come from the germline V gene. The CDR3 length is 13 residues. The ends were cut back, 7 bases at V and 2 bases at J, with 10 bases in the middle. Here the CDR3 reads CASMKGSTDTQYF. The DNA for the CDR3 is TGTGCCAGCATGAAAGGATCCACAGATACGCAGTATTTT.

The chain carries TRBV24-1 and TRBJ1-5; TRBD1 agrees at 9 bases. Germline assignment: CDR1 KGHDR and CDR2 SFDVKD. This CDR3 contains 12 residues. V shed 9 bases, J shed 6 bases, and the junction held 2 bases outside the gene matches. The CDR3 DNA reads as TGTGCCACCGGGACAGGGAGTCAGCCCCAGCATTTT. This encodes CATGTGSQPQHF.

There are many counts of this clone. The chain joins TRBV7-9 to TRBJ2-6, with 7 positions matching TRBD1. The germline V gene encodes CDR1 SEHNR and CDR2 FQNEAQ (reference sequence). After removal of 5 bases from V and 2 bases from J, the junction contained 3 bases not matched to a gene. CDR3 size: 15 residues. CDR3 bases: TGTGCCAGCAGCGTCGACAGGGCTGGGGCCAACGTCCTGACTTTC. Encoded protein: CASSVDRAGANVLTF. Full variable domain (missing parts from reference TRBV7-9 and TRBJ2-6): DTGVSQNPRHKITKRGQNVTFRCDPISEHNRLYWYRQTLGQGPEFLTYFQNEAQLEKSRLLSDRFSAERPKGSFSTLEIQRTEQGDSAMYLCASSVDRAGANVLTFGAGSRLTVL.

This clone was seen at least ten times. The V call is TRBV9, the J call TRBJ2-2; 7 bases match TRBD2. This CDR3 has 14 amino acids. Germline assignment: CDR1 SGDLS and CDR2 YYNGEE. The J segment lost 6 bases and the V segment lost 2 bases, leaving 4 bases of the junction unmatched. The CDR3 sequence is CASSVRLAPGELFF. CDR3 DNA sequence: TGTGCCAGCAGCGTCAGACTAGCTCCCGGGGAGCTGTTTTTT.

In its sample, this clone ranks as medium-sized. The V and J genes are TRBV6-2 or TRBV6-3 and TRBJ2-7; 8 bases line up with TRBD1. The CDR3 has 14 residues. CDR1 MNHEY and CDR2 SVGEGT come from the germline V gene. The V segment lost 3 bases and the J segment 2 bases; nucleotides outside the gene matches: 3. For the CDR3, the DNA is TGTGCCAGCAGTTATTCAGGGGGCACCTACGAGCAGTACGTC. It codes for CASSYSGGTYEQYV.

The chain employs TRBV10-1 and TRBJ2-7; TRBD2 matches at 7 bases. Germline assignment: CDR1 WNHNN and CDR2 SYGVQD (reference sequence). CDR3 size: 18 residues. V shed 0 bases and J 6 bases; nucleotides not matched to a gene: 17. CDR3: CASSESLGDGRACCEQYV. The CDR3 nucleotides read TGCGCCAGCAGTGAGTCGTTGGGAGATGGGAGGGCCTGCTGCGAGCAGTACGTC.

This clone was observed a few times. One junction end does not reproduce the germline sequence, and a read error may be involved. The CDR3: CACSRASGTGNAIYF. The CDR3 DNA sequence: TGTGCCTGCAGTAGGGCTAGCGGCACTGGAAACGCCATATATTTT. This chain links TRBV6-1 with TRBJ1-3; D is ambiguous. CDR3 length: 15 amino acids. Germline V gene lookup returns CDR1 MNHNS and CDR2 SASEGT.

This clone was seen a few times. With a much larger clone just one base away, this may be a read error. The chain combines TRBV12-3 or TRBV12-4 with TRBJ2-1, with 7 bases identical to TRBD1. This CDR3 has 13 residues. The J segment lost 6 bases and the V segment lost 11 bases, leaving 10 bases of the junction unmatched. CDR3 sequence reads: CAGGQGVPNEQFF. The CDR3 coding sequence is TGTGCCGGCGGCCAGGGGGTGCCCAATGAGCAGTTCTTC.

This clone occurred many times. The chain links TRBV27 to TRBJ1-5, with a weak D call TRBD1 (5 bases). The CDR3 extends over 14 amino acids. V lost 2 bases and J 11 bases, leaving 16 bases between the germline ends. Looked up from germline, CDR1 is MNHEY and CDR2 is SMNVEV (reference sequence). In DNA form, the CDR3 reads TGTGCCAGCAGTTTAGGGGCGCGAGGTATGGCCCAGCATTTT. Its translation is CASSLGARGMAQHF.

This clone was observed a handful of times. Given a much more abundant clone one base away, this may be a read error. The chain recombines TRBV6-2 or TRBV6-3 with TRBJ2-1; perhaps TRBD1 as D (6 bases). The CDR3 covers 14 residues. Trimming shortened V by 5 bases and J by 8 bases, and 16 bases separated the two germline ends. CDR1 is MNHEY, CDR2 SVGEGT, per germline. The CDR3 region is CASSQPGHGDEQFF. DNA of the CDR3: TGTGCCAGCAGTCAACCGGGACATGGGGATGAGCAGTTCTTC.

In its sample, this clone was seen many times. The chain joins TRBV2 to TRBJ2-5; 8 bases line up with TRBD2. CDR3 size: 13 residues. CDR1 is SNHLY and CDR2 is FYNNEI in the germline V gene. J was trimmed by 2 bases and V by 8 bases; bases with no gene match: 4. The CDR3 is CASAGGRQETQYF. Here the CDR3 DNA reads TGTGCCAGCGCGGGGGGCAGGCAAGAGACCCAGTACTTC.